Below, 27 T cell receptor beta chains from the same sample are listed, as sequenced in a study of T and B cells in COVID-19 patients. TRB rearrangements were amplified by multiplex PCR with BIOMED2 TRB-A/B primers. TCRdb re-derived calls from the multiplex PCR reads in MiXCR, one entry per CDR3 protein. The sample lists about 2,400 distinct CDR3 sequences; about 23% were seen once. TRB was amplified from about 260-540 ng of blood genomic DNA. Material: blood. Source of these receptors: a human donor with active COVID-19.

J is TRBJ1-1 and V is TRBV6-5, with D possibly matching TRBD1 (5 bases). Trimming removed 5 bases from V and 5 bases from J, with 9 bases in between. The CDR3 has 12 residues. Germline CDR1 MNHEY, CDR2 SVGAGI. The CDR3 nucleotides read TGTGCCAGCAGTCCCCAGGGAACTGAAGCTTTCTTT. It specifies CASSPQGTEAFF.

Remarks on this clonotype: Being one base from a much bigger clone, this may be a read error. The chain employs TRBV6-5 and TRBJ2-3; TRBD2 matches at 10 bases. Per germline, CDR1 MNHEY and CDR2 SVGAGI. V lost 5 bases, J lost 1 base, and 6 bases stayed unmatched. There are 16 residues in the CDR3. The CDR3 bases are TGTGCCAGCAGTGAAGTTGGGACTAGCGGCACAGATACGCAGTATTTT. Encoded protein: CASSEVGTSGTDTQYF.

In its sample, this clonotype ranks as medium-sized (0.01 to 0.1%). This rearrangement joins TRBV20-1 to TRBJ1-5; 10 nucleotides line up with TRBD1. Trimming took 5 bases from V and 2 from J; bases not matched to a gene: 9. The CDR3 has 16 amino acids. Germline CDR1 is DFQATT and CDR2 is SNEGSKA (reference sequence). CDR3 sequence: CSARGQGEVGNQPQHF. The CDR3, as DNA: TGCAGTGCTCGCGGACAGGGGGAGGTGGGCAATCAGCCCCAGCATTTT.

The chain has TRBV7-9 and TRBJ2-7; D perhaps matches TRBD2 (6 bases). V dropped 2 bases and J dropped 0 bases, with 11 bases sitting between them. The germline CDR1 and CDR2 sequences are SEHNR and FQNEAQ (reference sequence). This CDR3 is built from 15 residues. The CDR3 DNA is TGTGCCAGCAGCTTACCAGGGACTTTCTCCTACGAGCAGTACTTC. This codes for CASSLPGTFSYEQYF.

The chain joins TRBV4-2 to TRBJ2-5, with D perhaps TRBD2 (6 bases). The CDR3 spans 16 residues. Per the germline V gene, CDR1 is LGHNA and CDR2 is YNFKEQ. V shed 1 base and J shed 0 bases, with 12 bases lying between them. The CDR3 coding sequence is TGTGCCAGCAGCCAAGCCTCAGCGGGCAACCAAGAGACCCAGTACTTC. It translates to CASSQASAGNQETQYF.

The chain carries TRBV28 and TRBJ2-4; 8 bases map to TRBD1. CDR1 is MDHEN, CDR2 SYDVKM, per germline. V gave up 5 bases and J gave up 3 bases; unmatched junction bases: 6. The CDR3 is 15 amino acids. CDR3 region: CASSGGTGNKNIQYF. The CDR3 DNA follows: TGTGCCAGCAGTGGGGGGACAGGCAACAAAAACATTCAGTACTTC.

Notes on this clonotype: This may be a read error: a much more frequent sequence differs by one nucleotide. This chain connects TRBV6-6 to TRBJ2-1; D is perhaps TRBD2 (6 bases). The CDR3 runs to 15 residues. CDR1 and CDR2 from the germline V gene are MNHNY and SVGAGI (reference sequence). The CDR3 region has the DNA TGTGCCGGCAGTTCATTTGGGGGAGAGGCGGGGGAGCAGTTCTTC. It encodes CAGSSFGGEAGEQFF.

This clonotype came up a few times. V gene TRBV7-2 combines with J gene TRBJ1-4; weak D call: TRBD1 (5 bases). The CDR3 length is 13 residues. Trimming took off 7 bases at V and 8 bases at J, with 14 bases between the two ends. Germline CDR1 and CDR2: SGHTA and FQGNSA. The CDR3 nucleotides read TGTGCCAGCACCATCCTCAGGGCCGAAAAACTGTTTTTT. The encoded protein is CASTILRAEKLFF.

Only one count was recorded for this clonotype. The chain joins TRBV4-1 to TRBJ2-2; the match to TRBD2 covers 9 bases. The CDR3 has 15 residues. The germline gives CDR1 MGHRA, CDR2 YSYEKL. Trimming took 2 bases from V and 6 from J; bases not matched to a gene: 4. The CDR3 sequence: CASSQLAGISGELFF. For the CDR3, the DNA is TGCGCCAGCAGCCAACTAGCGGGAATCTCCGGGGAGCTGTTTTTT.

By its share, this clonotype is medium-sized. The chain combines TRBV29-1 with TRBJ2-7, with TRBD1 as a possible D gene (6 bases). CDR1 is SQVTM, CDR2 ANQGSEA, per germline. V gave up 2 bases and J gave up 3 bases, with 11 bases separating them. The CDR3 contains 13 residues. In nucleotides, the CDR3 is TGCAGCGTTGAAACAGGGAATCTCTACGAGCAGTACTTC. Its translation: CSVETGNLYEQYF.

This CDR3 is CASSYSPGGYGYTF. The CDR3 nucleotides read TGTGCCAGCAGTTACTCCCCAGGGGGCTATGGCTACACCTTC. The rearrangement uses TRBV6-5 and TRBJ1-2; 7 bases align to TRBD1. Germline V gene sequence: CDR1 MNHEY, CDR2 SVGAGI. The junction had 2 bases not matched to a gene; V was cut back by 0 bases and J by 4 bases. CDR3 length: 14 residues.

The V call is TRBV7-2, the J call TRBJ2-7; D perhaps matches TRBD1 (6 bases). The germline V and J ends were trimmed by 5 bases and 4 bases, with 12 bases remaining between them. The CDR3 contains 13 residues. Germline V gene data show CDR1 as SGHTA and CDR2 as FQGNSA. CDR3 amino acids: CASSPQGAYEQYF. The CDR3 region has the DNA TGTGCCAGCAGCCCACAGGGAGCATACGAGCAGTACTTC.

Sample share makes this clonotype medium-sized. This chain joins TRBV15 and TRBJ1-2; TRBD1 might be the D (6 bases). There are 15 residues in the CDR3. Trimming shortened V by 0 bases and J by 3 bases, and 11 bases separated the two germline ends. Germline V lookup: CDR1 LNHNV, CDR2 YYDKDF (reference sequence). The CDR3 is CATSRDRDTYYGYTF. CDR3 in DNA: TGTGCCACCAGCAGAGATAGGGACACTTACTATGGCTACACCTTC.

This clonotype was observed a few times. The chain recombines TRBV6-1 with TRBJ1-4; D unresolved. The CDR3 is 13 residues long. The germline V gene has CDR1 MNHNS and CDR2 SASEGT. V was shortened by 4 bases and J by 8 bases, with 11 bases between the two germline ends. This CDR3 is CASSGTMAEKLFF. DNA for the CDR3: TGTGCCAGCAGTGGTACGATGGCGGAAAAACTGTTTTTT.

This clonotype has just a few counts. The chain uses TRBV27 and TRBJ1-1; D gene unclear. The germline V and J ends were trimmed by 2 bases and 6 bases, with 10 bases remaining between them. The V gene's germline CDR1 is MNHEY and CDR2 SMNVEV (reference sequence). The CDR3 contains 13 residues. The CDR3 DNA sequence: TGTGCCAGCAGTTTAACCGGGGTCGCTGAAGCTTTCTTT. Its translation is CASSLTGVAEAFF.

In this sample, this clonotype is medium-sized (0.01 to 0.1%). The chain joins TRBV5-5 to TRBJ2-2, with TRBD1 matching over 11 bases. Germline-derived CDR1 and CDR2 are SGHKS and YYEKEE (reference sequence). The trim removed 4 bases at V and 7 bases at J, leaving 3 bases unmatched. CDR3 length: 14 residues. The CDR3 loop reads CASSRTGGNGELFF. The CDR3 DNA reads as TGTGCCAGCAGCCGGACAGGGGGCAACGGGGAGCTGTTTTTT.

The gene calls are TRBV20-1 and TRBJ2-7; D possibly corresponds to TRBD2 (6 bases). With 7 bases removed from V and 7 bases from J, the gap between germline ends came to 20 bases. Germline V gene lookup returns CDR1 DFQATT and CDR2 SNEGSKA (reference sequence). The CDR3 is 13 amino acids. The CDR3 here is CSVTRDSKGEQYF. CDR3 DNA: TGCAGTGTTACGCGGGACTCCAAAGGGGAGCAGTACTTC.

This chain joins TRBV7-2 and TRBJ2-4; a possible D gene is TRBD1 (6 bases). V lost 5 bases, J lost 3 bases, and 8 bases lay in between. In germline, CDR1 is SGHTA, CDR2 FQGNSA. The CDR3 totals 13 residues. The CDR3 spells CASSRDNKNIQYF. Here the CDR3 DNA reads TGTGCCAGCAGCCGGGACAACAAAAACATTCAGTACTTC.

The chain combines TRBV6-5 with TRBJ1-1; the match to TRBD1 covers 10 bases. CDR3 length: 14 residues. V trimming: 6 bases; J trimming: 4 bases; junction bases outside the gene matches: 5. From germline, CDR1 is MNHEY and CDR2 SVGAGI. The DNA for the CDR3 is TGTGCCAGCAGCCGACAGGGGGCGGGCACTGAAGCTTTCTTT. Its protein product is CASSRQGAGTEAFF.

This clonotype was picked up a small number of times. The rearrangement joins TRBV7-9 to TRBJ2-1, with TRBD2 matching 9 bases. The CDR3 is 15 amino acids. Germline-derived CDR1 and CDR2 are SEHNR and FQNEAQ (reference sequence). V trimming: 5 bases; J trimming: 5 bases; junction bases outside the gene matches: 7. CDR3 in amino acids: CASSDVAGANNEQFF. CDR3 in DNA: TGTGCCAGCAGCGATGTAGCGGGGGCAAACAATGAGCAGTTCTTC.

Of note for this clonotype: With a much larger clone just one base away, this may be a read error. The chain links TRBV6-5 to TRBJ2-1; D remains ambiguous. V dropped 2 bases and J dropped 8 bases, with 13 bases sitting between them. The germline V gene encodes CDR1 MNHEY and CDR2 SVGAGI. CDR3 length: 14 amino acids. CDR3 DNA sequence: TGTGCCAGCAGTTACGACCTGCAAGAGGATGAGCAGTTCTTC. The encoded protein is CASSYDLQEDEQFF.

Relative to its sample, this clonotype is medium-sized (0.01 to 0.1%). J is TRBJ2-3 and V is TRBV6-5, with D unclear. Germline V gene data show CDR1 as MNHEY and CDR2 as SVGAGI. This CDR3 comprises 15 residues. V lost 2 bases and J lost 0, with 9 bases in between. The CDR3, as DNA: TGTGCCAGCAGTTACGGGTATCCTAGCACAGATACGCAGTATTTT. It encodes CASSYGYPSTDTQYF.

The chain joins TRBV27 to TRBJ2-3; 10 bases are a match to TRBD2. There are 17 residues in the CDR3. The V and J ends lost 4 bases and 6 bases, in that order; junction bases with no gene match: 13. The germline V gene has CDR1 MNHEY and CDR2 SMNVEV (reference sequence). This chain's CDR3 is CASSSERLQREGDTQYF. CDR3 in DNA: TGTGCCAGCAGTTCAGAACGTCTGCAGCGGGAGGGCGATACGCAGTATTTT.

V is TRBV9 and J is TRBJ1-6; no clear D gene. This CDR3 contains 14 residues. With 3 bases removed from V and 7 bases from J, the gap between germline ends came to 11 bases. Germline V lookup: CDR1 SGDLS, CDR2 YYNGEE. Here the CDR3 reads CASSEDGTNSPLHF. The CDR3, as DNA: TGTGCCAGCAGCGAGGACGGAACCAATTCACCCCTCCACTTT.

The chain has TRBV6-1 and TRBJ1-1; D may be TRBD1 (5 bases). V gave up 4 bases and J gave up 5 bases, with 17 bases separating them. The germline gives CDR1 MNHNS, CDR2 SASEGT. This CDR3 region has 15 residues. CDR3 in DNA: TGTGCCAGCAGTGGGGCAGGGAATTTGGGTACTGAAGCTTTCTTT. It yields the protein CASSGAGNLGTEAFF.

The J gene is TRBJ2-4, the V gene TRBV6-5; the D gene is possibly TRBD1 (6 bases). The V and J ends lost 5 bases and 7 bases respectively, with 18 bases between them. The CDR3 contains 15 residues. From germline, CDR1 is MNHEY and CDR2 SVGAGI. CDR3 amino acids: CASSRAGVGVNIQYF. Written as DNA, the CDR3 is TGTGCCAGCAGTCGCGCAGGGGTGGGGGTGAACATTCAGTACTTC.

The CDR3 is CASSQRLDNSGTEQFF. CDR3 DNA: TGCGCCAGCAGCCAAAGGTTGGACAATAGCGGGACTGAGCAGTTCTTC. The J gene is TRBJ2-1, the V gene TRBV4-3; 8 bases are a match to TRBD2. CDR1 and CDR2 (germline): LGHNA, YSLEER. The CDR3 has 16 residues. V lost 2 bases and J lost 9; bases outside the gene matches: 12.